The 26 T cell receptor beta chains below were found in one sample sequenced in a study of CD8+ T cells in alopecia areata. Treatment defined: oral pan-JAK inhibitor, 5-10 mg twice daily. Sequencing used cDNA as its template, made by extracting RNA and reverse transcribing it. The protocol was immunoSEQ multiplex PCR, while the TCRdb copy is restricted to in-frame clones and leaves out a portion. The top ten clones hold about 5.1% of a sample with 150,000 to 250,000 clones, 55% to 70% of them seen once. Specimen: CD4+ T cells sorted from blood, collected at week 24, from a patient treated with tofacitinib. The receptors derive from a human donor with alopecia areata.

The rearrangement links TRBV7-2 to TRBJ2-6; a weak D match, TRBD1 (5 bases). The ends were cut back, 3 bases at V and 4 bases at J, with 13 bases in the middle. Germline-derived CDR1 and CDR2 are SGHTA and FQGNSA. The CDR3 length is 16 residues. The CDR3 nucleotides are TGTGCCAGCAGCTTTGCAGGGTTCTCCGGGGCCAACGTCCTGACTTTC. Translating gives CASSFAGFSGANVLTF.

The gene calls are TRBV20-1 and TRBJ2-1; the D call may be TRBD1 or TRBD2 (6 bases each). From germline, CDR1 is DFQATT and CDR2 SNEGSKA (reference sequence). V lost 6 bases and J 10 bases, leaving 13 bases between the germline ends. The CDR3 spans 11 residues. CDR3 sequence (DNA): TGCAGTGCGTCACACGGGGGCGAGCAGTTCTTC. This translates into CSASHGGEQFF.

The CDR3: CASSQDEASGSYEQYF. The CDR3 DNA reads as TGCGCCAGCAGCCAAGATGAGGCTAGCGGGTCCTACGAGCAGTACTTC. The chain joins TRBV4-1 to TRBJ2-7; the match to TRBD2 covers 8 bases. The CDR3 is made up of 16 amino acids. Per germline, CDR1 MGHRA and CDR2 YSYEKL. The V gene end was trimmed by 0 bases and the J gene end by 1 base; junction bases not matched to a gene: 5.

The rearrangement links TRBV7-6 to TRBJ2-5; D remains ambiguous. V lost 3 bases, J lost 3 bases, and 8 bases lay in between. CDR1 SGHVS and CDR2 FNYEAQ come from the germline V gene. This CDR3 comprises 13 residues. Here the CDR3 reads CASSFTAKETQYF. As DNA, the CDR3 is TGTGCCAGCAGCTTTACAGCCAAAGAGACCCAGTACTTC.

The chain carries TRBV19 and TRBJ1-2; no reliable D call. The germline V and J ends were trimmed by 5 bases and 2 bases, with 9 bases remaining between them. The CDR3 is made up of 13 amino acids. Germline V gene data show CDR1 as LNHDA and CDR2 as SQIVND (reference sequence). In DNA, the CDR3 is TGTGCCAGTAGTGTGGGGAGGAACTATGGCTACACCTTC. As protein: CASSVGRNYGYTF.

CDR3 residues: CAGGRKDGEAFF. CDR3 coding DNA: TGTGCCGGGGGCAGGAAGGACGGTGAAGCTTTCTTT. This chain joins TRBV19 and TRBJ1-1, with D possibly TRBD1 on 6 matching bases. Between the trimmed V and J ends, which lost 11 bases and 7 bases, there was a span of 17 bases. Germline V gives CDR1 LNHDA, CDR2 SQIVND (reference sequence). CDR3 size: 12 residues.

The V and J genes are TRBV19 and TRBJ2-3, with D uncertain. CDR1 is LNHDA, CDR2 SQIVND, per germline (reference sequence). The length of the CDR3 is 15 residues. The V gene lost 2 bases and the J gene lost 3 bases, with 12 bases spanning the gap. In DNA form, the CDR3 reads TGTGCCAGTAGTATACGGCGGACCATAACAGATACGCAGTATTTT. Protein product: CASSIRRTITDTQYF.

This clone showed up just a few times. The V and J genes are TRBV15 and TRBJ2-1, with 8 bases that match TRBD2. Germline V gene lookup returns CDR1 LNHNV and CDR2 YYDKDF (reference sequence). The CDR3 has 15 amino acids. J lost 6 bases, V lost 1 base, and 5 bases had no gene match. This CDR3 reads CATSRASGSANEQFF. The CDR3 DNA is TGTGCCACCAGCAGAGCCAGCGGGAGCGCCAATGAGCAGTTCTTC.

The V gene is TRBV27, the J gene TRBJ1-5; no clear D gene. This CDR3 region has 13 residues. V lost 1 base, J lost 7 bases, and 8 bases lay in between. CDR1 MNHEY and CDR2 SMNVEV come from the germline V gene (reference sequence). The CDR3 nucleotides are TGTGCCAGCAGTTTATTCGGGAAACAGCCCCAGCATTTT. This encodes CASSLFGKQPQHF.

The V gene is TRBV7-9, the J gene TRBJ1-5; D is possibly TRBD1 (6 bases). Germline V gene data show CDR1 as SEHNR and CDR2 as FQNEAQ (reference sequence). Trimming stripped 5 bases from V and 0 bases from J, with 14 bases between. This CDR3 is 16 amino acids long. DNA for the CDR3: TGTGCCAGCAGCCTCGGACAGCAGGATAGCAATCAGCCCCAGCATTTT. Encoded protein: CASSLGQQDSNQPQHF.

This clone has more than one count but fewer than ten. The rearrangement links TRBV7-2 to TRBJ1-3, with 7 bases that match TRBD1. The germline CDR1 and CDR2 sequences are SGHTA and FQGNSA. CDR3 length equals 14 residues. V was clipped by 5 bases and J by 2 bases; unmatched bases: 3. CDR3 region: CASSPQGAGNTIYF. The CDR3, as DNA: TGTGCCAGCAGCCCCCAGGGGGCTGGAAACACCATATATTTT. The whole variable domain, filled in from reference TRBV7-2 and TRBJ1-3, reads GAGVSQSPSNKVTEKGKDVELRCDPISGHTALYWYRQSLGQGLEFLIYFQGNSAPDKSGLPSDRFSAERTGGSVSTLTIQRTQQEDSAVYLCASSPQGAGNTIYFGEGSWLTVV.

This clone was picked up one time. Here the CDR3 reads CASSSPDSYEQYF. CDR3 DNA: TGTGCCAGCAGTTCGCCAGATTCCTACGAGCAGTACTTC. The chain is built from TRBV28 and TRBJ2-7; D is undetermined. CDR3 length equals 13 residues. CDR1 and CDR2 (germline): MDHEN, SYDVKM. V dropped 4 bases and J dropped 1 base, with 8 bases sitting between them.

CDR3 amino acids: CASSQDWADDNEQFF. CDR3 coding DNA: TGTGCCAGCAGCCAAGATTGGGCAGACGACAATGAGCAGTTCTTC. The gene calls are TRBV14 and TRBJ2-1, with D unclear. Deletions cut 0 bases from V and 5 bases from J, with 11 bases between. Germline CDR1 reads SGHDN; CDR2 reads FVKESK. The CDR3 has 15 amino acids.

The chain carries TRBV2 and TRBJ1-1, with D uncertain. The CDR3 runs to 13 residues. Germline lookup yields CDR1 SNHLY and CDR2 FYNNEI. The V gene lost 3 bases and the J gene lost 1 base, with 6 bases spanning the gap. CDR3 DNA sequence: TGTGCCAGCAGTGAGCGGGGGAACACTGAAGCTTTCTTT. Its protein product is CASSERGNTEAFF.

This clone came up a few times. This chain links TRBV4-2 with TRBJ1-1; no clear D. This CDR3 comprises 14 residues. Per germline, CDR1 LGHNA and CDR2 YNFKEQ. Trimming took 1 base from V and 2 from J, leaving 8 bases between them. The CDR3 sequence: CASSQGRINTEAFF. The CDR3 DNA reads TGTGCCAGCAGCCAAGGCAGAATAAACACTGAAGCTTTCTTT.

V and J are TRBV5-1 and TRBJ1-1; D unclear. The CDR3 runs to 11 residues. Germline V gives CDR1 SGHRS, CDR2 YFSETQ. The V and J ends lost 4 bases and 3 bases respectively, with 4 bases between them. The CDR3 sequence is CASSTDTEAFF. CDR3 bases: TGCGCCAGCAGCACGGACACTGAAGCTTTCTTT.

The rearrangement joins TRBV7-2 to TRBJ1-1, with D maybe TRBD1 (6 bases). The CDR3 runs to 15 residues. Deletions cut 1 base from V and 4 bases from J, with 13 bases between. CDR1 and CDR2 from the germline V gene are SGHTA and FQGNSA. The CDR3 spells CASSLVGGQGTEAFF. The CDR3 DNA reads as TGTGCCAGCAGCTTAGTCGGGGGGCAAGGCACTGAAGCTTTCTTT.

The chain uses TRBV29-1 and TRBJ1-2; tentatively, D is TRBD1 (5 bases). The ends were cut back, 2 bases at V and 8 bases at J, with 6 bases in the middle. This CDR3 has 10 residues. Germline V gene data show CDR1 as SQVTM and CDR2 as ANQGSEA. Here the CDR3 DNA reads TGCAGCGTTGAAAGGGGCGGCTACACCTTC. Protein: CSVERGGYTF. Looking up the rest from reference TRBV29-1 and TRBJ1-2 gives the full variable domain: SAVISQKPSRDICQRGTSLTIQCQVDSQVTMMFWYRQQPGQSLTLIATANQGSEATYESGFVIDKFPISRPNLTFSTLTVSNMSPEDSSIYLCSVERGGYTFGSGTRLTVV.

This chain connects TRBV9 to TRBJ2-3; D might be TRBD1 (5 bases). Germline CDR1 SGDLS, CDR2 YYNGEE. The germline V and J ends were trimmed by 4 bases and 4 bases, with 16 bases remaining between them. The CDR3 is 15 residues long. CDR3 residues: CASSTHGRVSDTQYF. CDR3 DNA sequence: TGTGCCAGCAGCACCCACGGCAGGGTCTCAGATACGCAGTATTTT.

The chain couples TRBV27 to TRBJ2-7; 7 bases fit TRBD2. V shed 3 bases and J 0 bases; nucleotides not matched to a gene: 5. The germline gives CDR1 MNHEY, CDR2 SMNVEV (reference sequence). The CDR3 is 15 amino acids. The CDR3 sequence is CASSFASGGSYEQYF. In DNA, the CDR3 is TGTGCCAGCAGTTTCGCTAGCGGAGGCTCCTACGAGCAGTACTTC.

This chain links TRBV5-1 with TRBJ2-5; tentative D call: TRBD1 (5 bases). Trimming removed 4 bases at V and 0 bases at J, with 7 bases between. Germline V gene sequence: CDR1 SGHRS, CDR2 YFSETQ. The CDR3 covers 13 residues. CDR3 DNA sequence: TGCGCCAGCAGCGTGACAGACCAAGAGACCCAGTACTTC. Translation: CASSVTDQETQYF.

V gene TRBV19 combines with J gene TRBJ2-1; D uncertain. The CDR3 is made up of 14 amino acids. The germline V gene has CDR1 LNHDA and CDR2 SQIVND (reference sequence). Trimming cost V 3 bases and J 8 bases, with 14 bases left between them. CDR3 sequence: CASSIESDSYEQFF. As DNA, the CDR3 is TGTGCCAGTAGTATCGAGAGCGACTCATATGAGCAGTTCTTC.

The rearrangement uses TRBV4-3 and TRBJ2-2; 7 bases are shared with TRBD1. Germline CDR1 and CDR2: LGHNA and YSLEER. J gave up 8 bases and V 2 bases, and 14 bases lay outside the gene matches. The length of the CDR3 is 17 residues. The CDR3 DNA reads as TGCGCCAGCAGCCAAAGGGGTCGATTGGCGGACAGGGGGGAGCTGTTTTTT. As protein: CASSQRGRLADRGELFF.

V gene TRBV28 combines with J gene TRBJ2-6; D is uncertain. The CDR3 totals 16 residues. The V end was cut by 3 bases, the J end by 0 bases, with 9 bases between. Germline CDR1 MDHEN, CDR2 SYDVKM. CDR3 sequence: CASSLLDRSGANVLTF. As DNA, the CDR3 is TGTGCCAGCAGTTTGTTGGACCGCTCTGGGGCCAACGTCCTGACTTTC. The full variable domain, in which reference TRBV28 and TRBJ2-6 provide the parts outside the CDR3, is DVKVTQSSRYLVKRTGEKVFLECVQDMDHENMFWYRQDPGLGLRLIYFSYDVKMKEKGDIPEGYSVSREKKERFSLILESASTNQTSMYLCASSLLDRSGANVLTFGAGSRLTVL.

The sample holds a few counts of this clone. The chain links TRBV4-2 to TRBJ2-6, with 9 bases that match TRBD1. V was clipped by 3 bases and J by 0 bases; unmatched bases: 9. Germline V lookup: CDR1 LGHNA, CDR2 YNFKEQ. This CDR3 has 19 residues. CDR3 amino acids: CASSQNHRGLSSGANVLTF. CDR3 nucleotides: TGTGCCAGCAGCCAGAACCACAGGGGGCTAAGCTCTGGGGCCAACGTCCTGACTTTC.

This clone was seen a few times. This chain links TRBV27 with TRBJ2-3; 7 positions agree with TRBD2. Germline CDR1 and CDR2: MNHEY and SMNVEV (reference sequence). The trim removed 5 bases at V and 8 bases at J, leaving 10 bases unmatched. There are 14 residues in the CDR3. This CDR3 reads CASSPSRTSATQYF. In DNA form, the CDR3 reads TGTGCCAGCAGTCCGAGCCGCACTAGCGCTACGCAGTATTTT.